This T cell receptor beta chain was recovered during a study of metastatic and nonmetastatic thyroid tumors (dated by TCRdb to 2020 to 2022). As for the study more broadly: Repertoires were compared across peripheral blood and tumor or nodule tissue samples from malignant and benign thyroid patients.

This clone was detected only a few times. The clone's antigen remains unknown. This may be a read error: a much more frequent sequence differs by one nucleotide. The same CDR3 is also encoded by other DNA sequences in this sample. What the work shows at the level of the full study, not this receptor alone: TCR beta diversity was reported as significantly higher in malignant tumors than in benign nodules, in both blood and tumor samples.

Library preparation used PCR. The data were produced on an Illumina HiSeq 4000. High-throughput sequencing was used to profile the TCR beta-chain CDR3 region of each patient. As for the authors' bioinformatics: CDR3 differences across clinicopathological groups were used to build a classifier for discriminating distant-metastatic papillary thyroid cancer patients. To measure repertoire diversity the researchers used the Shannon index, while the Morisita-Horn index served to gauge how similar the tumor and blood repertoires were. TCRdb trimmed the raw reads at Q25, called clones with MiXCR and kept productive beta chains. TCRdb's processing, not the authors' own work, is the source of the V and J calls. A total of 19,000 or so clones appear in this sample, 25% to 35% of them only once. Approximately 10% of the sample rests with the top ten. The cysteine opens and the phenylalanine closes a CDR3 of 15 amino acids. The sequence is cut down to CDR3 DNA, 45 bases in frame from base 1. CDR1 is given as DFQATT and CDR2 as SNEGSKA, both from the germline V gene (reference sequence).

None of the patients had been given any treatment before thyroid surgery. Patient clinical samples collected from about 2011 to 2018 were retrospectively analysed using T-cell receptor beta sequencing. The sequenced material came from tumor tissue. This clonotype was obtained from a female donor with papillary thyroid cancer or a benign thyroid nodule (not recorded which). Some clones in this sample may be carry-over from other donors' samples. In this chain, TRBV20-1 is recombined with TRBJ1-1, with the D gene not confidently named. The CDR3 is CSARSRWARYTEAFF. The DNA sequence is as follows: TGTAGTGCTAGATCAAGGTGGGCAAGGTACACTGAAGCTTTCTTT.